This entry features one T cell receptor (beta chain) sequence. CDR1 and CDR2 from the germline V gene are MDHEN and SYDVKM. Trimming took 5 bases from V and 9 from J, leaving 10 bases between them. The CDR3 loop spans 12 amino acids. The data were produced by immunoSEQ multiplex PCR, yet TCRdb's version contains in-frame clones alone and is incomplete. Here the sample spans around 95,000 clones, 80% to 90% being singletons. The data derive from a study of radiotherapy plus CTLA-4 blockade in lung cancer. The source is a human donor with non-small cell lung cancer who had stable disease on radiotherapy plus ipilimumab. The source was peripheral blood, collected from a patient treated with radiotherapy plus ipilimumab. V and J are TRBV28 and TRBJ2-2; D might be TRBD1 (5 bases). In DNA form, the CDR3 reads TGTGCCAGCAGTCAAGGGGTCCGGGAGCTGTTTTTT. Translating gives CASSQGVRELFF.